The 14 T cell receptor beta chains below come from one sample, sequenced in a study of CD8 T cells in ankylosing spondylitis. MiXCR, applied by TCRdb to the 5' RACE reads, yields one record per CDR3 protein. The data contain roughly 130,000 distinct CDR3 sequences, more than 7% of them seen just once; the ten biggest clones take up 7.3%. Sequencing used synovial fluid, either unsorted or a sorted T cell fraction (not recorded which). These TCRs come from a male donor with ankylosing spondylitis.

In this sample, this clonotype turned up a few times. CDR3 in amino acids: CASSLGRTLDRGGEQYF. The DNA of the CDR3 is TGTGCCAGCAGCTTAGGGAGGACCCTGGACAGGGGAGGAGAGCAGTACTTC. V usage is TRBV7-9 and J usage is TRBJ2-7, with TRBD1 identical over 9 bases. CDR1 is SEHNR, CDR2 FQNEAQ, per germline (reference sequence). V was pared by 1 base and J by 7 bases, with 14 bases of the junction left unmatched. The length of the CDR3 is 17 residues.

This clonotype appeared many times. The chain uses TRBV9 and TRBJ2-7; 8 bases line up with TRBD2. This CDR3 spans 14 amino acids. Germline V gene sequence: CDR1 SGDLS, CDR2 YYNGEE. J lost 1 base, V lost 2 bases, and 2 bases had no gene match. The CDR3 loop reads CASSVLAGSYEQYF. In DNA, the CDR3 is TGTGCCAGCAGCGTTTTAGCGGGGTCCTACGAGCAGTACTTC. The whole variable domain, filled in from reference TRBV9 and TRBJ2-7, reads DSGVTQTPKHLITATGQRVTLRCSPRSGDLSVYWYQQSLDQGLQFLIQYYNGEERAKGNILERFSAQQFPDLHSELNLSSLELGDSALYFCASSVLAGSYEQYFGPGTRLTVT.

This chain joins TRBV28 and TRBJ1-2; D unresolved. V lost 5 bases to trimming and J lost 4 bases, with 8 bases between them. Per germline, CDR1 MDHEN and CDR2 SYDVKM. The CDR3 length is 12 residues. CDR3 region: CASSHRIYGYTF. CDR3 bases: TGTGCCAGCAGTCACCGAATCTATGGCTACACCTTC.

There are a few counts of this clonotype. This rearrangement joins TRBV20-1 to TRBJ1-2, with D tentatively TRBD1 (5 bases). The CDR3 runs to 13 residues. CDR1 DFQATT and CDR2 SNEGSKA come from the germline V gene (reference sequence). CDR3 in DNA: TGCATTACGCAACCCACTTCGGGGCAAGGCTACACCTTC. Encoded protein: CITQPTSGQGYTF.

This clonotype counts as medium-sized. The chain has TRBV6-2 or TRBV6-3 and TRBJ2-4, with TRBD1 matching 7 bases. The germline V gene has CDR1 MNHEY and CDR2 SVGEGT. J was trimmed by 5 bases and V by 5 bases; bases with no gene match: 12. The CDR3 runs to 16 residues. CDR3 nucleotide sequence: TGTGCCAGCAGTCCCATGATGTCCGGGACAGAAAACATTCAGTACTTC. Translating it yields CASSPMMSGTENIQYF.

This clonotype was counted a few times. The chain is built from TRBV24-1 and TRBJ2-1, with TRBD2 matching over 7 bases. The CDR3 length is 17 residues. The ends lost 2 bases at V and 4 bases at J; junction bases unmatched: 10. Per the germline V gene, CDR1 is KGHDR and CDR2 is SFDVKD. The CDR3 nucleotides are TGTGCCACCAGTGATTCGCGGACTAGTCAGGCTTACAATGAGCAGTTCTTC. As protein: CATSDSRTSQAYNEQFF.

The V gene is TRBV6-6, the J gene TRBJ1-4; D gene unclear. Between the trimmed V and J ends, which lost 6 bases and 10 bases, there was a span of 15 bases. This CDR3 contains 13 residues. CDR1 is MNHNY and CDR2 is SVGAGI in the germline V gene (reference sequence). The CDR3 here is CASSPTGIGKLFF. The CDR3 nucleotides are TGTGCCAGCAGCCCAACGGGCATCGGAAAACTGTTTTTT.

This clonotype appeared a few times. The chain is built from TRBV6-2 or TRBV6-3 and TRBJ2-5; D tentatively reads TRBD1 or TRBD2 (5 bases each). Trimming took 7 bases from V and 8 from J, leaving 20 bases between them. CDR3 length: 14 residues. Per the germline V gene, CDR1 is MNHEY and CDR2 is SVGEGT. CDR3 residues: CASNPWDLSLTQYF. The DNA of the CDR3 is TGTGCCAGCAACCCATGGGACCTCTCCCTAACCCAGTACTTC.

This clonotype occurred many times. The V call is TRBV20-1, the J call TRBJ2-7, with 7 bases lining up with TRBD1. Germline V gene lookup returns CDR1 DFQATT and CDR2 SNEGSKA (reference sequence). CDR3 length: 13 residues. J was trimmed by 2 bases and V by 5 bases; bases with no gene match: 6. The CDR3 loop is CSAYPDRAYEQYF. CDR3 nucleotide sequence: TGCAGTGCTTATCCCGACAGGGCCTACGAGCAGTACTTC.

Notes on this clonotype: This could be a read error, since a much larger clone is one nucleotide away. The DNA for the CDR3 is TGTGCCAGCAAAGGGAGAACTAGCACGTTGGAGACCCAGTACTTC. It yields the protein CASKGRTSTLETQYF. V gene TRBV28 combines with J gene TRBJ2-5; D possibly corresponds to TRBD2 (6 bases). The CDR3 is 15 amino acids. The V gene lost 7 bases and the J gene lost 5 bases, with 20 bases spanning the gap. Germline CDR1 and CDR2: MDHEN and SYDVKM.

This clonotype was recorded a few times. V and J are TRBV2 and TRBJ1-1, with 7 bases aligning to TRBD1. CDR1 and CDR2 from the germline V gene are SNHLY and FYNNEI. With 9 bases clipped from V and 2 bases from J, the junction kept 6 bases outside the gene matches. The CDR3 covers 13 residues. This CDR3 is CARPEGANTEAFF. The CDR3 nucleotides are TGTGCCAGGCCTGAGGGGGCCAACACTGAAGCTTTCTTT.

Many counts were recorded for this clonotype. The gene calls are TRBV6-1 and TRBJ1-3; D gene uncertain. V dropped 6 bases and J dropped 0 bases, with 12 bases sitting between them. Germline lookup yields CDR1 MNHNS and CDR2 SASEGT. This CDR3 has 15 amino acids. This chain's CDR3 is CASSRGLSSGNTIYF. In DNA form, the CDR3 reads TGTGCCAGCAGCCGCGGACTGAGCTCTGGAAACACCATATATTTT.

The J gene is TRBJ2-3, the V gene TRBV9; D gene unclear. Germline V lookup: CDR1 SGDLS, CDR2 YYNGEE. This CDR3 has 13 amino acids. The germline V and J ends were trimmed by 2 bases and 6 bases, with 10 bases remaining between them. The CDR3 is CASSVLMGDTQYF. In DNA, the CDR3 is TGTGCCAGCAGCGTTTTAATGGGTGATACGCAGTATTTT. Based on the CDR3 plus reference TRBV9 and TRBJ2-3, the full variable domain is DSGVTQTPKHLITATGQRVTLRCSPRSGDLSVYWYQQSLDQGLQFLIQYYNGEERAKGNILERFSAQQFPDLHSELNLSSLELGDSALYFCASSVLMGDTQYFGPGTRLTVL.

This clonotype was detected many times. The chain is built from TRBV12-5 and TRBJ2-2, with a possible D match to TRBD2 (5 bases). Germline CDR1 is LGHNT and CDR2 is FRNRAP. The CDR3 is 12 amino acids. Trimming pared 6 bases from V and 5 bases from J, leaving 7 bases between. CDR3 amino acids: CASGRGTGELFF. The CDR3 DNA sequence: TGTGCTAGTGGCCGAGGGACCGGGGAGCTGTTTTTT.